Listed below are T cell receptor beta chains from one sample, sequenced in a study of T-cell memory formation after mild COVID-19. Via MiXCR, TCRdb re-called the 5' RACE reads, giving one row per CDR3 protein. The sample carries just under 550,000 distinct CDR3 sequences, 20% recorded once. The sequencing sample was made of PBMCs or a T cell subset sorted from them (not recorded which). The receptors stem from an adult woman who had mild COVID-19 (a few samples of this study predate the infection). Cell type and time point are not known. Both conserved end residues are part of each CDR3. A D gene is named only where the DNA matches it firmly. Size is stated for part of the rows, as once, few or many counts, or as a class when the clone is expanded.

TRBV27	many	TRBD1	TRBJ2-3	CASSFSRGQGTDTQYF	TGTGCCAGCAGTTTTTCGAGGGGGCAAGGCACAGATACGCAGTATTTT
TRBV5-1	-	TRBD1	TRBJ2-1	CASSSLGQGDYNEQFF	TGCGCCAGCAGCTCCTTGGGACAGGGGGACTACAATGAGCAGTTCTTC
TRBV5-1	-	TRBD2	TRBJ2-1	CASGTSGVYNEQFF	TGCGCCAGCGGGACTAGCGGGGTTTACAATGAGCAGTTCTTC
TRBV7-6	-	TRBD2	TRBJ2-3	CASSSGGAVTDTQYF	TGTGCCAGCAGTTCGGGGGGGGCCGTTACAGATACGCAGTATTTT
TRBV7-9	-	TRBD2	TRBJ2-1	CASSLEGRENEQFF	TGTGCCAGCAGCTTAGAGGGGCGGGAGAATGAGCAGTTCTTC
TRBV11-2	few	-	TRBJ1-1	CASSPGRGTRNTEAFF	TGTGCCAGCAGCCCAGGGCGGGGGACTCGGAACACTGAAGCTTTCTTT
TRBV12-3/TRBV12-4	-	-	TRBJ2-4	CASSSQTLAKNIQYF	TGTGCCAGCAGCAGCCAGACACTAGCCAAAAACATTCAGTACTTC
TRBV29-1	-	TRBD2	TRBJ2-7	CSVGGLAGALGYEQYF	TGCAGCGTTGGTGGACTAGCGGGAGCTTTGGGCTACGAGCAGTACTTC
TRBV5-1	few	TRBD1	TRBJ1-1	CASSLEGTENTEAFF	TGCGCCAGCAGCTTGGAGGGGACAGAGAACACTGAAGCTTTCTTT
TRBV5-4	-	-	TRBJ2-3	CASSFFPKANTQYF	TGTGCCAGCAGTTTTTTCCCCAAAGCTAATACGCAGTATTTT
TRBV7-9	-	TRBD2	TRBJ2-1	CASSPPRVLAGGEQFF	TGTGCCAGCAGCCCACCTCGGGTACTAGCGGGAGGTGAGCAGTTCTTC
TRBV7-9	-	TRBD1	TRBJ2-5	CASSRRTGALETQYF	TGTGCCAGCAGCCGCCGGACAGGAGCCCTTGAGACCCAGTACTTC
TRBV6-1	few	TRBD2	TRBJ2-1	CASSENSLAGTSGVNEQFF	TGTGCCAGCAGTGAAAATTCGCTCGCCGGGACTAGCGGGGTGAATGAGCAGTTCTTC
TRBV7-2	-	TRBD2	TRBJ2-1	CASKGTSQRNEQFF	TGTGCCAGCAAGGGGACTAGTCAACGCAATGAGCAGTTCTTC
TRBV6-5	-	TRBD1	TRBJ2-7	CASSYTPSGQGIYEQYF	TGTGCCAGCAGTTATACCCCTTCGGGACAGGGCATCTACGAGCAGTACTTC
TRBV24-1	few	TRBD2	TRBJ2-2	CATSDPRPTGGRTGELFF	TGTGCCACCAGTGATCCCAGACCAACGGGGGGTCGAACCGGGGAGCTGTTTTTT
TRBV3-1	-	-	TRBJ2-5	CASSQDYEETQYF	TGTGCCAGCAGCCAAGATTATGAAGAGACCCAGTACTTC
TRBV5-1	-	TRBD2	TRBJ2-2	CASSLTSGTHTGELFF	TGCGCCAGCAGCTTGACCAGCGGGACCCACACCGGGGAGCTGTTTTTT
TRBV12-3/TRBV12-4	-	-	TRBJ2-3	CASSTNTGLSTDTQYF	TGTGCCAGCAGTACAAATACAGGGCTTAGCACAGATACGCAGTATTTT
TRBV5-1	many	TRBD2	TRBJ2-1	CASRPTSGLSYNEQFF	TGCGCCAGCAGACCTACTAGCGGCTTGTCCTACAATGAGCAGTTCTTC
TRBV5-4	-	-	TRBJ2-5	CASSLDKAQETQYF	TGTGCCAGCAGCTTGGACAAAGCCCAAGAGACCCAGTACTTC
TRBV5-1	few	-	TRBJ2-3	CASKGEGGDTQYF	TGCGCCAGCAAGGGAGAGGGAGGAGATACGCAGTATTTT
TRBV18	few	TRBD1	TRBJ2-7	CASSPRTGGPYEQYF	TGTGCCAGCTCACCGCGGACAGGGGGCCCATACGAGCAGTACTTC
TRBV27	-	-	TRBJ1-1	CASSLGGLGYAEAFF	TGTGCCAGCAGTTTAGGGGGGTTGGGCTATGCTGAAGCTTTCTTT
TRBV6-1	-	-	TRBJ2-5	CASSSRGDGTQYF	TGTGCCAGCAGTTCCCGGGGTGACGGGACCCAGTACTTC
TRBV15	-	-	TRBJ2-7	CATSNLGYYEQYF	TGTGCCACCAGCAATTTGGGATATTACGAGCAGTACTTC
TRBV7-9	few	-	TRBJ2-5	CASSSSGGGETQYF	TGTGCCAGCAGCTCATCGGGGGGCGGGGAGACCCAGTACTTC
TRBV20-1	few	-	TRBJ1-3	CSARSANTIYF	TGCAGTGCACGGAGTGCGAACACCATATATTTT
TRBV15	few	-	TRBJ2-2	CATSSLEVNTGELFF	TGTGCCACCAGCAGTTTAGAGGTGAACACCGGGGAGCTGTTTTTT
TRBV4-1	few	TRBD1	TRBJ1-2	CASSQTGTGYYGYTF	TGCGCCAGCAGCCAAACCGGGACAGGGTACTATGGCTACACCTTC
TRBV18	-	TRBD1	TRBJ2-3	CASSPRLDRLGQGDTQYF	TGTGCCAGCTCACCCCGACTTGACAGACTCGGACAGGGAGATACGCAGTATTTT
TRBV12-3/TRBV12-4	few	TRBD1	TRBJ1-1	CASNPTRGSPGAFF	TGTGCCAGCAACCCGACCAGGGGGAGCCCTGGAGCTTTCTTT
TRBV4-1	few	TRBD2	TRBJ2-1	CASSQEVGLAGYNEQFF	TGCGCCAGCAGCCAAGAAGTCGGGCTAGCGGGTTACAATGAGCAGTTCTTC
TRBV7-9	-	TRBD2	TRBJ2-3	CASSLARVAGSTDTQYF	TGTGCCAGCAGCTTAGCGCGAGTAGCGGGATCCACAGATACGCAGTATTTT
TRBV19	-	-	TRBJ2-2	CASSIAGGRGELFF	TGTGCCAGTAGTATAGCTGGGGGGAGAGGGGAGCTGTTTTTT
TRBV10-3	-	TRBD2	TRBJ2-7	CAIRRTSPSEQYF	TGTGCCATCAGGAGGACTAGCCCATCCGAGCAGTACTTC
TRBV7-2	few	-	TRBJ2-1	CASIKTWPGDLKAYNEQFF	TGTGCCAGCATCAAGACCTGGCCGGGGGACCTAAAGGCCTACAATGAGCAGTTCTTC
TRBV12-5	few	-	TRBJ2-1	CASGFWGGKLGNEQFF	TGTGCTAGTGGTTTTTGGGGCGGAAAACTTGGAAATGAGCAGTTCTTC
TRBV30	few	-	TRBJ2-2	CAWSGGIGELFF	TGTGCCTGGAGTGGGGGGATCGGGGAGCTGTTTTTT
TRBV20-1	-	-	TRBJ1-1	CSATGDVNTEAFF	TGCAGTGCCACTGGGGACGTAAACACTGAAGCTTTCTTT
TRBV20-1	few	TRBD1	TRBJ1-6	CSAPASRGMSPLHF	TGCAGTGCTCCAGCCAGCAGGGGGATGTCACCCCTCCACTTT
TRBV5-1	-	TRBD2	TRBJ2-3	CASSPPGLARTDTQYF	TGCGCCAGCAGCCCACCGGGACTAGCACGCACAGATACGCAGTATTTT
TRBV6-2/TRBV6-3	-	-	TRBJ2-3	CASSPRDSLGDTQYF	TGTGCCAGCAGTCCTCGGGACTCCCTAGGGGATACGCAGTATTTT
TRBV5-5	few	-	TRBJ2-1	CASIKGSYNEQFF	TGTGCCAGCATAAAGGGATCCTACAATGAGCAGTTCTTC
TRBV7-6	-	TRBD1	TRBJ2-3	CASNPTGAGASVTQYF	TGTGCCAGCAACCCGACAGGGGCCGGGGCTTCGGTTACGCAGTATTTT
TRBV29-1	-	-	TRBJ1-2	CSVGTAANYGYTF	TGCAGCGTCGGGACCGCAGCTAACTATGGCTACACCTTC
TRBV27	-	-	TRBJ2-4	CASSPPTASGAKNIQYF	TGTGCCAGCAGTCCCCCGACAGCCTCGGGGGCCAAAAACATTCAGTACTTC
TRBV19	few	-	TRBJ1-5	CANRGPSYSNQPQHF	TGTGCCAACCGGGGCCCGAGTTATAGCAATCAGCCCCAGCATTTT
TRBV7-2	many	-	TRBJ2-7	CASTNLGEQYF	TGTGCCAGCACCAATCTGGGGGAGCAGTACTTC
TRBV20-1	-	TRBD2	TRBJ2-5	CSASSGGKETQYF	TGCAGTGCCAGTAGCGGGGGAAAAGAGACCCAGTACTTC
TRBV29-1	-	TRBD2	TRBJ2-5	CSVAGGTPITQYF	TGCAGCGTTGCCGGGGGGACCCCTATAACCCAGTACTTC